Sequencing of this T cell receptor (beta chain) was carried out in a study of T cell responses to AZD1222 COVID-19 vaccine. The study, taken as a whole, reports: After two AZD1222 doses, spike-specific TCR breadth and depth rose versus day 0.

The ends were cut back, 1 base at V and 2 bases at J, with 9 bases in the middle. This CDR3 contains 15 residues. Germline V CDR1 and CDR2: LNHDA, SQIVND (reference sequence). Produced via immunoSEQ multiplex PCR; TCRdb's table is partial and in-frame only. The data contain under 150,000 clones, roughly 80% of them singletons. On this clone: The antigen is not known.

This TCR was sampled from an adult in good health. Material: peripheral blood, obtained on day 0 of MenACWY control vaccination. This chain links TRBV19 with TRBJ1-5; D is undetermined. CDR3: CASSIVGHRNQPQHF. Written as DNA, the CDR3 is TGTGCCAGTAGTATAGTCGGGCATCGCAATCAGCCCCAGCATTTT.